This TCR beta chain stems from a study of lymphopenia after photon versus proton radiotherapy. Produced via immunoSEQ multiplex PCR; TCRdb's table is partial and in-frame only. This sample yields some 45,000 clones, of which approximately 83% are seen a single time; 20% to 25% belongs to the top ten. A remark on this clone: Its antigen is unknown.

Findings and caveats of the study: Post-nadir TCR diversity decline inversely tracked overall survival among those who died. After the lymphocyte nadir, photon-treated repertoires showed oligoclonal expansion, especially of CD8+ Temra cells.

The sequencing here drew on peripheral blood, taken from a patient treated with proton-based radiotherapy. This TCR derives from a woman in her seventies with pancreatic cancer.

In DNA, the CDR3 is TGTGCCACCAGCACTCGGACCCAACTTTCCTACAATGAGCAGTTCTTC. Translation: CATSTRTQLSYNEQFF. This chain connects TRBV15 to TRBJ2-1; D remains ambiguous. Germline CDR1 LNHNV, CDR2 YYDKDF (reference sequence). The CDR3 contains 16 residues. V was pared by 4 bases and J by 1 base, with 14 bases between.